This T cell receptor beta chain was recovered during a study of technical replicates of blood from a handful of donors. CDR1 is SGHRS, CDR2 YFSETQ, per germline. This CDR3 is built from 15 residues. With 4 bases removed from V and 3 bases from J, the gap between germline ends came to 11 bases. Produced via immunoSEQ multiplex PCR; TCRdb's table is partial and in-frame only. The table records 59,000 or so clones, roughly 93% of them present only once. The chain combines TRBV5-1 with TRBJ1-6, with a tentative D call TRBD1 (6 bases). Sequenced material: PBMCs. The source of this sequence is a human donor in good health. Some clones in this sample may be carry-over from other donors' samples. The CDR3 here is CASSVGQYYNSPLHF. CDR3 DNA sequence: TGCGCCAGCAGCGTAGGACAGTACTATAATTCACCCCTCCACTTT.